The 19 T cell receptor beta chains below were found in one sample sequenced in a study of blood T cell repertoires in COVID-19. TCRdb's copy holds only in-frame clones and misses some; the assay was immunoSEQ multiplex PCR. The data show about 97,000 clones, just under 85% seen once. Sequencing was carried out using peripheral blood. These receptor sequences come from a man aged 70 or older with acute or convalescent COVID-19.

The chain carries TRBV28 and TRBJ2-7; 8 bases align to TRBD2. The CDR3 is 13 amino acids. Germline CDR1 is MDHEN and CDR2 is SYDVKM. With 5 bases clipped from V and 13 bases from J, the junction kept 13 bases outside the gene matches. CDR3 DNA sequence: TGTGCCAGCAGTGGTACCTGGACTAGCCGATCCTACTTC. Translation gives CASSGTWTSRSYF.

V usage is TRBV7-8 and J usage is TRBJ2-4; TRBD1 might be the D (5 bases). This CDR3 is built from 12 residues. Germline V gives CDR1 SGHVS, CDR2 FQNEAQ. V was pared by 5 bases and J by 9 bases, with 11 bases between. The CDR3 spells CASSVTVSIQYF. DNA for the CDR3: TGTGCCAGCAGCGTGACAGTCAGCATTCAGTACTTC. Full variable domain (missing parts from reference TRBV7-8 and TRBJ2-4): GAGVSQSPRYKVAKRGQDVALRCDPISGHVSLFWYQQALGQGPEFLTYFQNEAQLDKSGLPSDRFFAERPEGSVSTLKIQRTQQEDSAVYLCASSVTVSIQYFGAGTRLSVL.

The CDR3 region is CAWSRTGIDQPQHF. The CDR3 nucleotides are TGTGCCTGGAGTCGGACAGGGATCGATCAGCCCCAGCATTTT. The V call is TRBV30, the J call TRBJ1-5, with 8 bases that match TRBD1. CDR3 length: 14 amino acids. Per germline, CDR1 GTSNPN and CDR2 SVGIG (reference sequence). Trimming cost V 2 bases and J 5 bases; bases outside gene matches: 5.

This chain uses TRBV5-1 with TRBJ2-3, with TRBD2 matching 13 bases. This CDR3 is 15 amino acids long. Germline V CDR1 and CDR2: SGHRS, YFSETQ. Unmatched junction bases numbered 5, after V lost 0 bases and J lost 10 bases. The chain's CDR3 is CASSLELAGGYPQYF. In DNA, the CDR3 is TGCGCCAGCAGCTTGGAACTAGCGGGGGGGTATCCGCAGTATTTT.

The rearrangement links TRBV14 to TRBJ1-2; 7 bases match TRBD1. V lost 3 bases to trimming and J lost 7 bases; unmatched junction nucleotides: 11. This CDR3 region has 15 residues. Looked up from germline, CDR1 is SGHDN and CDR2 is FVKESK. The CDR3 nucleotides read TGTGCCAGCAGCCAGACCCGGGAGACAGGGTTTGGCTACACCTTC. Translation gives CASSQTRETGFGYTF.

The V gene is TRBV7-3, the J gene TRBJ2-1; 11 bases are shared with TRBD2. The CDR3 covers 18 residues. After removal of 2 bases from V and 2 bases from J, the junction contained 8 bases not matched to a gene. Per germline, CDR1 SGHTA and CDR2 FQGTGA. In DNA form, the CDR3 reads TGTGCCAGCAGCTTAGCAGGGACTAGCGGCCTGGCCTACAATGAGCAGTTCTTC. This codes for CASSLAGTSGLAYNEQFF.

J is TRBJ2-1 and V is TRBV5-5; 11 bases match TRBD2. Germline values: CDR1 SGHKS, CDR2 YYEKEE (reference sequence). V lost 4 bases to trimming and J lost 8 bases; unmatched junction nucleotides: 11. The CDR3 loop spans 16 amino acids. The CDR3 spells CASSVGLAGGFYEQFF. The CDR3 DNA sequence: TGTGCCAGCAGCGTGGGCTTAGCGGGAGGGTTCTATGAGCAGTTCTTC.

The genes are TRBV6-5 and TRBJ1-5; D gene unclear. The germline CDR1 and CDR2 sequences are MNHEY and SVGAGI. V lost 6 bases and J lost 6, with 15 bases in between. The CDR3 runs 14 residues. CDR3 DNA sequence: TGTGCCAGCAGGCAGTCGGGGAAGGGTCAGCCCCAGCATTTT. It specifies CASRQSGKGQPQHF.

V usage is TRBV7-2 and J usage is TRBJ2-3, with D perhaps TRBD2 (6 bases). Between the trimmed V and J ends, which lost 2 bases and 3 bases, there was a span of 15 bases. The CDR3 has 16 amino acids. In germline, CDR1 is SGHTA, CDR2 FQGNSA. CDR3 coding DNA: TGTGCCAGCAGCTTAACGGGAGTAAGTCGTACAGATACGCAGTATTTT. The encoded protein is CASSLTGVSRTDTQYF.

V and J are TRBV19 and TRBJ2-1; 10 bases match TRBD1. The CDR3 consists of 14 residues. The germline gives CDR1 LNHDA, CDR2 SQIVND (reference sequence). V lost 8 bases, J lost 9 bases, and 10 bases stayed unmatched. CDR3 coding DNA: TGTGCCAGTCGTGGGACAGGGGATAGGATTGAGCAGTTCTTC. This gives the protein CASRGTGDRIEQFF. The full variable domain, rest sourced from reference TRBV19 and TRBJ2-1, is DGGITQSPKYLFRKEGQNVTLSCEQNLNHDAMYWYRQDPGQGLRLIYYSQIVNDFQKGDIAEGYSVSREKKESFPLTVTSAQKNPTAFYLCASRGTGDRIEQFFGPGTRLTVL.

J is TRBJ1-1 and V is TRBV5-1; 9 nucleotides line up with TRBD1. The ends lost 3 bases at V and 1 base at J; junction bases unmatched: 10. Germline assignment: CDR1 SGHRS and CDR2 YFSETQ. The CDR3 runs 17 residues. Written as DNA, the CDR3 is TGCGCCAGCAGCTCAAGAGGGACAGGGAGTTCGAACACTGAAGCTTTCTTT. Protein sequence: CASSSRGTGSSNTEAFF.

For the CDR3, the DNA is TGTGCCAGCAGTTACGGAGGGGAGAACACTGAAGCTTTCTTT. Translating gives CASSYGGENTEAFF. The chain combines TRBV6-5 with TRBJ1-1, with TRBD1 as a possible D gene (5 bases). There are 14 residues in the CDR3. Deletions cut 2 bases from V and 1 base from J, with 8 bases between. Looked up from germline, CDR1 is MNHEY and CDR2 is SVGAGI.

About this clone: Distinct nucleotide sequences in the sample also encode this CDR3. The chain recombines TRBV18 with TRBJ1-1, with D possibly TRBD1 on 5 matching bases. Germline assignment: CDR1 KGHSH and CDR2 LQKENI. The CDR3 spans 16 residues. The V gene lost 6 bases and the J gene lost 1 base, with 18 bases spanning the gap. In DNA form, the CDR3 reads TGTGCCAGCTCGCCCATGGGGGGTCAAGAGAACACTGAAGCTTTCTTT. Protein sequence: CASSPMGGQENTEAFF.

The genes are TRBV15 and TRBJ2-1; 7 nucleotides align to TRBD1. V lost 5 bases and J lost 1; bases outside the gene matches: 14. Germline lookup yields CDR1 LNHNV and CDR2 YYDKDF (reference sequence). The CDR3 length is 18 residues. CDR3 region: CATSAWDSSSWSYNEQFF. The DNA of the CDR3 is TGTGCCACCAGCGCCTGGGACAGCTCGTCTTGGTCCTACAATGAGCAGTTCTTC.

This chain connects TRBV28 to TRBJ2-7, with D possibly TRBD2 on 6 matching bases. Germline CDR1 MDHEN, CDR2 SYDVKM. The CDR3 runs to 12 residues. V was trimmed by 5 bases and J by 6 bases, leaving 11 bases between them. The CDR3 spells CASSLPTSEQYF. CDR3 sequence (DNA): TGTGCCAGCAGTCTCCCGACTAGCGAGCAGTACTTC.

The chain recombines TRBV7-2 with TRBJ2-5; 10 nucleotides match TRBD2. The CDR3 extends over 16 amino acids. The germline V gene encodes CDR1 SGHTA and CDR2 FQGNSA. V lost 5 bases to trimming and J lost 3 bases; unmatched junction nucleotides: 9. The CDR3 loop reads CASSPNGLADKETQYF. The CDR3 DNA reads as TGTGCCAGCAGCCCGAACGGACTAGCGGATAAAGAGACCCAGTACTTC.

DNA for the CDR3: TGTGCCAGCAGCTTAGACGGACTAGGGGGGGCAACAGATACGCAGTATTTT. The encoded protein is CASSLDGLGGATDTQYF. The chain joins TRBV7-6 to TRBJ2-3; D possibly corresponds to TRBD2 (7 bases). V was shortened by 1 base and J by 3 bases, with 17 bases between the two germline ends. This CDR3 is built from 17 residues. Germline lookup yields CDR1 SGHVS and CDR2 FNYEAQ.

The chain joins TRBV7-3 to TRBJ2-1; weak D call: TRBD2 (7 bases). Germline CDR1 reads SGHTA; CDR2 reads FQGTGA. The CDR3 covers 16 residues. V lost 2 bases to trimming and J lost 9 bases, with 20 bases between them. Written as DNA, the CDR3 is TGTGCCAGCAGCTTATCGTCTAGGGGAGGGGGTAGTGAGCAGTTCTTC. This sequence encodes CASSLSSRGGGSEQFF. The variable domain in full, completed from reference TRBV7-3 and TRBJ2-1, reads GAGVSQTPSNKVTEKGKYVELRCDPISGHTALYWYRQSLGQGPEFLIYFQGTGAADDSGLPNDRFFAVRPEGSVSTLKIQRTERGDSAVYLCASSLSSRGGGSEQFFGPGTRLTVL.

The rearrangement links TRBV6-1 to TRBJ1-1; a weak D match, TRBD1 (6 bases). Germline-derived CDR1 and CDR2 are MNHNS and SASEGT. Trimming removed 3 bases at V and 10 bases at J, with 15 bases between. CDR3 length equals 13 residues. Here the CDR3 DNA reads TGTGCCAGCAGTGACATCCAACAGGGATTAGCTTTCTTT. It yields the protein CASSDIQQGLAFF.